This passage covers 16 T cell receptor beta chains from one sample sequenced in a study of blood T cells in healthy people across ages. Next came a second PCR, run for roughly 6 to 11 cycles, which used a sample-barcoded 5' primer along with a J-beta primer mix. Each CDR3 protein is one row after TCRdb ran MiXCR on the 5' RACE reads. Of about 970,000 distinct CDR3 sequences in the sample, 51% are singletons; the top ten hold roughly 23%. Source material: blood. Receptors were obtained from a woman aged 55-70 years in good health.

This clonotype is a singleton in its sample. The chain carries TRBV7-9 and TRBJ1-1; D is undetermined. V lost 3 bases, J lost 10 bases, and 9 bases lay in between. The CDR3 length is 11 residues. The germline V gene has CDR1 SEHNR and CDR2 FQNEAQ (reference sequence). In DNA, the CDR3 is TGTGCCAGCAGCTTTGGGGAATTAGCTTTCTTT. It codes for CASSFGELAFF.

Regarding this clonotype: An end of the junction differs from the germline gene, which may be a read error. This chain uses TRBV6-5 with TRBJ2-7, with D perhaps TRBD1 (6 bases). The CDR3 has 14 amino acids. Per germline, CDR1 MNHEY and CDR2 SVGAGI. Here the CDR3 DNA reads TGTGCCAGCAGCCCAATCGGACAGTCCTATGAGCAGTACTTC. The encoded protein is CASSPIGQSYEQYF.

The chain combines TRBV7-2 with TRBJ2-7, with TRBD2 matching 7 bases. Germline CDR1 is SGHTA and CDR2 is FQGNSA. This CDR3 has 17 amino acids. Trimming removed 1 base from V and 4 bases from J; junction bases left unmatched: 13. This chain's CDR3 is CASSLGMGGGSLYEQYF. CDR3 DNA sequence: TGTGCCAGCAGCTTAGGGATGGGAGGCGGGAGTTTGTACGAGCAGTACTTC.

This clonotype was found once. The CDR3 DNA follows: TGCGCCAGCAGCCTAGGCCGGGGGATCAGGGACGAGCAGTACTTC. Translation: CASSLGRGIRDEQYF. The V gene is TRBV4-3, the J gene TRBJ2-7, with a possible D match to TRBD2 (6 bases). Germline-derived CDR1 and CDR2 are LGHNA and YSLEER. The CDR3 runs to 15 residues. V was pared by 4 bases and J by 5 bases, with 18 bases between.

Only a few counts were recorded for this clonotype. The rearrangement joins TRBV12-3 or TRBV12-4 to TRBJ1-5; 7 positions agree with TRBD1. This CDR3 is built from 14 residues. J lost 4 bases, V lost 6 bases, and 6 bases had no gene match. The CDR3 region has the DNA TGTGCCAGCAGCGAGGACAGGAGAAATCAGCCCCAGCATTTT. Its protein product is CASSEDRRNQPQHF.

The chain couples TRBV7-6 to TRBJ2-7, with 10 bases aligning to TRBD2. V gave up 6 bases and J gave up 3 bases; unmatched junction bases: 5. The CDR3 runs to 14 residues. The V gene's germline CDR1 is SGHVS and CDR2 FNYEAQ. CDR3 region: CASSPSGSGYEQYF. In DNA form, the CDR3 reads TGTGCCAGCAGTCCTAGCGGGAGCGGCTACGAGCAGTACTTC. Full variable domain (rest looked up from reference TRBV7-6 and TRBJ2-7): GAGVSQSPRYKVTKRGQDVALRCDPISGHVSLYWYRQALGQGPEFLTYFNYEAQQDKSGLPNDRFSAERPEGSISTLTIQRTEQRDSAMYRCASSPSGSGYEQYFGPGTRLTVT.

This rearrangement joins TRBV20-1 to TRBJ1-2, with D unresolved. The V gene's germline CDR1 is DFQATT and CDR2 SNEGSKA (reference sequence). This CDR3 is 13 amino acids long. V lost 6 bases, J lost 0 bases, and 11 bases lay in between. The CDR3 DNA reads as TGCAGTGCCTTAAACCCTGCTAACTATGGCTACACCTTC. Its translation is CSALNPANYGYTF.

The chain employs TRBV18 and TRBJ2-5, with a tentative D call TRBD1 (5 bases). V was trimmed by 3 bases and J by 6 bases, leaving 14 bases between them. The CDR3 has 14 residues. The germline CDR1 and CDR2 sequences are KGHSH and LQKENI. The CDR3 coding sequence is TGTGCCAGCTCACCCAGTCAGGGCCGGAAGACCCAGTACTTC. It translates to CASSPSQGRKTQYF.

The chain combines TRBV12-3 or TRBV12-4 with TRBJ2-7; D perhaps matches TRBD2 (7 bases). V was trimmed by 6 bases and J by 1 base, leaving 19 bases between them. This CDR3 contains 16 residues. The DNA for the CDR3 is TGTGCCAGCAGCCTTTATAAAGGGGGGGAATCCTACGAGCAGTACTTC. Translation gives CASSLYKGGESYEQYF.

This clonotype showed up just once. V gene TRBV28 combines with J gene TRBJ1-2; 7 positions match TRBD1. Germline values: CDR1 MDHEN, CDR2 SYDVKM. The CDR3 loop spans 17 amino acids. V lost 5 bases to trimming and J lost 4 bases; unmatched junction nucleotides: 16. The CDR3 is CASSPSQRDSYFYGYTF. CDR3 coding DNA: TGTGCCAGCAGTCCGTCCCAAAGGGACAGTTATTTCTATGGCTACACCTTC.

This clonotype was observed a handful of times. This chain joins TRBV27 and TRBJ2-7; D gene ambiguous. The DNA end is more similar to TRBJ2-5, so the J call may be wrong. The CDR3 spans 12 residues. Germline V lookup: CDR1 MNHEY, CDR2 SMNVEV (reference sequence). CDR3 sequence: CASSMNRETQYF. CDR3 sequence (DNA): TGTGCCAGCAGTATGAATCGGGAGACCCAGTACTTC.

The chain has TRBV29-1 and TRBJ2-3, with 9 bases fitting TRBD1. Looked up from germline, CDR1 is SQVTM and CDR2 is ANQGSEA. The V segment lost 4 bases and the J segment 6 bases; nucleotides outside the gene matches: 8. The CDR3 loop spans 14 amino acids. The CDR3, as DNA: TGCAGCGTTGGGGACAGGGCCGACGGGGATACGCAGTATTTT. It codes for CSVGDRADGDTQYF.

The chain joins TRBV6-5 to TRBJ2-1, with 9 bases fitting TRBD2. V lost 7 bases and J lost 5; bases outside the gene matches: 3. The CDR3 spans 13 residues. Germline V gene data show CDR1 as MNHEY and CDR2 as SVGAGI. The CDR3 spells CASMTSGHNEQFF. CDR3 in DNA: TGTGCCAGCATGACTAGCGGCCACAATGAGCAGTTCTTC.

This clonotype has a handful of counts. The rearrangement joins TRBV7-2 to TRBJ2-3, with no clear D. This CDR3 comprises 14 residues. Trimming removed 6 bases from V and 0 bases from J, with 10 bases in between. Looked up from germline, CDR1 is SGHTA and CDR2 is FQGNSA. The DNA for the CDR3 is TGTGCCAGCAGTTTCTTCGTTAGCACAGATACGCAGTATTTT. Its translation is CASSFFVSTDTQYF.

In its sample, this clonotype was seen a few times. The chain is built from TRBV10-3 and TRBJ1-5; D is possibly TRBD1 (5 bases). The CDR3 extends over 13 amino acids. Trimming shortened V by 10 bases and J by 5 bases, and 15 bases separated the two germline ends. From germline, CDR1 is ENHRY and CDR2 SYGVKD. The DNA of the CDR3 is TGTGCCACCGCGGACACGACCGATCAGCCCCAGCATTTT. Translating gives CATADTTDQPQHF.

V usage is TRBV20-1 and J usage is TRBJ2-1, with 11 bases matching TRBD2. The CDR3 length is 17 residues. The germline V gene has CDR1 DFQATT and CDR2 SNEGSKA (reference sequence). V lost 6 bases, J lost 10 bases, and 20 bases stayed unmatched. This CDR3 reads CSAPGTSGGRGSYEQFF. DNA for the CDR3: TGCAGTGCCCCCGGGACTAGCGGAGGACGCGGCTCCTACGAGCAGTTCTTC.